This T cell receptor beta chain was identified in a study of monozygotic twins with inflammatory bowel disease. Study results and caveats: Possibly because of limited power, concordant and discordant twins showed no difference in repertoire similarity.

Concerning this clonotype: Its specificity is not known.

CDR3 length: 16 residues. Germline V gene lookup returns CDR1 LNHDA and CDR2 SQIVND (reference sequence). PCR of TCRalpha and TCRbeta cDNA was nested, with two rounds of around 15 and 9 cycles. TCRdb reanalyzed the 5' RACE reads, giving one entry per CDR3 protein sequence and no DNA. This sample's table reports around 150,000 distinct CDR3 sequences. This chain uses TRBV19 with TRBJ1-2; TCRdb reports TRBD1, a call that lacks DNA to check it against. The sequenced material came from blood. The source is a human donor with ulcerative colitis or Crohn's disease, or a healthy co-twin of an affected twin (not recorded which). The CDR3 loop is CASSIELGQTYYGYTF.